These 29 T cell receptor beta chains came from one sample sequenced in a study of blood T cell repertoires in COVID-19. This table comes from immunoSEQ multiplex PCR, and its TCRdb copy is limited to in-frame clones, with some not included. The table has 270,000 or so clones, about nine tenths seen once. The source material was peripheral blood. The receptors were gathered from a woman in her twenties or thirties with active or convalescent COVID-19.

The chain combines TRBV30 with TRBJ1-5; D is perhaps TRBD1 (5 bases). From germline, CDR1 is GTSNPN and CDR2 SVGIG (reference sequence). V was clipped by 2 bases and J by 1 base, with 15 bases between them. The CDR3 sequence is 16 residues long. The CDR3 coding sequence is TGTGCCTGGAGTCCAAACAGGATCGGAAGCAATCAGCCCCAGCATTTT. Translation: CAWSPNRIGSNQPQHF.

CDR3 loop: CASSFPSHFKTNTNYGYTF. The CDR3 coding sequence is TGTGCCAGCAGTTTCCCCTCACATTTCAAAACAAACACTAACTATGGCTACACCTTC. V and J are TRBV28 and TRBJ1-2; D uncertain. There are 19 residues in the CDR3. V lost 3 bases and J 0 bases, leaving 23 bases between the germline ends. Germline V gene lookup returns CDR1 MDHEN and CDR2 SYDVKM.

The CDR3 bases are TGTGCCAGCAGCTTAATAAGGGGGGGGAGCACAGATACGCAGTATTTT. It codes for CASSLIRGGSTDTQYF. This chain joins TRBV11-2 and TRBJ2-3; D may be TRBD2 (7 bases). V lost 2 bases and J lost 0, with 12 bases in between. The germline gives CDR1 SGHAT, CDR2 FQNNGV. The CDR3 spans 16 residues.

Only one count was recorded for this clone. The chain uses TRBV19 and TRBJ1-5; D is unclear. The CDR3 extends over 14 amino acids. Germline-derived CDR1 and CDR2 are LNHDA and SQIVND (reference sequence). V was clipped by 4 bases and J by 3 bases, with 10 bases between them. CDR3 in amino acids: CASSTVKNNQPQHF. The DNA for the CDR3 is TGTGCCAGTAGTACAGTGAAAAACAATCAGCCCCAGCATTTT. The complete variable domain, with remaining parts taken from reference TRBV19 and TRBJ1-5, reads DGGITQSPKYLFRKEGQNVTLSCEQNLNHDAMYWYRQDPGQGLRLIYYSQIVNDFQKGDIAEGYSVSREKKESFPLTVTSAQKNPTAFYLCASSTVKNNQPQHFGDGTRLSIL.

CDR3 sequence: CASNPNRGSNQPQHF. The CDR3 coding sequence is TGTGCCAGTAACCCTAACAGGGGAAGCAATCAGCCCCAGCATTTT. The chain recombines TRBV19 with TRBJ1-5; 7 bases match TRBD1. From germline, CDR1 is LNHDA and CDR2 SQIVND (reference sequence). This CDR3 contains 15 residues. The V gene end was trimmed by 7 bases and the J gene end by 1 base; junction bases not matched to a gene: 7.

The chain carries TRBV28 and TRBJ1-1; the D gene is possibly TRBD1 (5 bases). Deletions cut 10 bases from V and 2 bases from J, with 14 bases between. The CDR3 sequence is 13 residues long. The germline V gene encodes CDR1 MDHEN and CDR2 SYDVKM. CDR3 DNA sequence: TGTGCCACCATAACAGGCCCTAACACTGAAGCTTTCTTT. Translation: CATITGPNTEAFF.

The CDR3 reads CASSPRPSGGGNQPQHF. CDR3 nucleotide sequence: TGTGCCAGCAGCCCCCGACCTTCGGGGGGTGGGAATCAGCCCCAGCATTTT. The chain links TRBV7-6 to TRBJ1-5; weak D call: TRBD1 (5 bases). Germline CDR1 and CDR2: SGHVS and FNYEAQ. The CDR3 consists of 17 residues. The V gene lost 5 bases and the J gene lost 4 bases, with 21 bases spanning the gap.

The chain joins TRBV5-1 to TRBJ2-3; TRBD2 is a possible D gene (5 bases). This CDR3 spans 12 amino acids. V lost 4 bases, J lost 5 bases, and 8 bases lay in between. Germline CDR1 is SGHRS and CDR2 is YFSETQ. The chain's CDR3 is CASSQGRDTQYF. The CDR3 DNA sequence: TGCGCCAGCAGCCAAGGGAGAGATACGCAGTATTTT.

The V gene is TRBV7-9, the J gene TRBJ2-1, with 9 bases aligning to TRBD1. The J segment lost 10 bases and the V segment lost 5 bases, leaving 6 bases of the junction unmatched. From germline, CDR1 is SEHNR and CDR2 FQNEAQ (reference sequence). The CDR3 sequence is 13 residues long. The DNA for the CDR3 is TGTGCCAGCAGCGTGATACAGGGGGCCGAGCAGTTCTTC. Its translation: CASSVIQGAEQFF.

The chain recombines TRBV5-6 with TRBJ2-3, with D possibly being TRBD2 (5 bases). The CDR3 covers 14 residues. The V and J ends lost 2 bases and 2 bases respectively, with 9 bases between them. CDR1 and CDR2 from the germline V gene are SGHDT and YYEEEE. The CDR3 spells CASSFREITDTQYF. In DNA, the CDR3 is TGTGCCAGCAGCTTTCGGGAAATCACAGATACGCAGTATTTT.

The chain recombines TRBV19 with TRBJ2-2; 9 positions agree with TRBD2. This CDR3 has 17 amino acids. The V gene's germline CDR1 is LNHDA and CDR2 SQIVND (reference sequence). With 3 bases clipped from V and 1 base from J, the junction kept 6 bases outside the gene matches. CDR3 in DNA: TGTGCCAGTAGTATCCCCATACTAGCGGGGAACACCGGGGAGCTGTTTTTT. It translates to CASSIPILAGNTGELFF.

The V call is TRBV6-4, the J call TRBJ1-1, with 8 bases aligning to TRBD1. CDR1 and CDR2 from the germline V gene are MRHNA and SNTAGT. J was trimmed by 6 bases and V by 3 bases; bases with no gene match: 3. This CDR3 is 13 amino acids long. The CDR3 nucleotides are TGTGCCAGCAGTGAAGACAGGGGTGCTGAAGCTTTCTTT. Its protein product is CASSEDRGAEAFF.

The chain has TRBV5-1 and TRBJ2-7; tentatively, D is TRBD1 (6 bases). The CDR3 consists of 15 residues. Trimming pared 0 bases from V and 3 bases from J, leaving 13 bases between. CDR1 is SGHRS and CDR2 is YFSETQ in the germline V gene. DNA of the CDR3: TGCGCCAGCAGCTTGGCCGAAGGGGGTTTCTACGAGCAGTACTTC. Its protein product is CASSLAEGGFYEQYF.

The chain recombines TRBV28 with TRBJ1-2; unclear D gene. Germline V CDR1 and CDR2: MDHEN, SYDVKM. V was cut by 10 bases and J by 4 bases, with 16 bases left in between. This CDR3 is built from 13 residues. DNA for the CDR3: TGTGCCATAACAGCTGGAGGGAGCTATGGCTACACCTTC. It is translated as CAITAGGSYGYTF.

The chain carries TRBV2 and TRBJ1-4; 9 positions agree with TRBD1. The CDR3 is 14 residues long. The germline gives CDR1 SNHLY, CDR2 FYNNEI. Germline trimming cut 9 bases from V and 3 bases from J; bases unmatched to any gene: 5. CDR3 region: CASTQGASNEKLFF. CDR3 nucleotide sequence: TGTGCCAGTACACAGGGGGCGTCTAATGAAAAACTGTTTTTT.

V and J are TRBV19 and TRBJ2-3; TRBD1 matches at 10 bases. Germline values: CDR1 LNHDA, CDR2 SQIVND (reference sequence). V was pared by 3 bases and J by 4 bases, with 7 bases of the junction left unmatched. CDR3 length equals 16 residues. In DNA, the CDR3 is TGTGCCAGTAGTATCGTTCGGGACAGGGGTGCAGATACGCAGTATTTT. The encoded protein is CASSIVRDRGADTQYF.

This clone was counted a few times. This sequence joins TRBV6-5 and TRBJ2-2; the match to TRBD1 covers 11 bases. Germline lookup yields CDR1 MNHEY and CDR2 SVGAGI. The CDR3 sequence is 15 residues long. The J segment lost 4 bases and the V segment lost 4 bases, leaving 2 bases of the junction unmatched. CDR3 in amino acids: CASSWTGGRTGELFF. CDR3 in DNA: TGTGCCAGCAGTTGGACAGGGGGCCGCACCGGGGAGCTGTTTTTT.

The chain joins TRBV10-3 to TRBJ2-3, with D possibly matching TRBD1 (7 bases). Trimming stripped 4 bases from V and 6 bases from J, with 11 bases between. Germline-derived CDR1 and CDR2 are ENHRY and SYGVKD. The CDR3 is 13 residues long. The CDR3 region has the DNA TGTGCCATCAGTGGCAGGGGGGCCGATACGCAGTATTTT. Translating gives CAISGRGADTQYF.

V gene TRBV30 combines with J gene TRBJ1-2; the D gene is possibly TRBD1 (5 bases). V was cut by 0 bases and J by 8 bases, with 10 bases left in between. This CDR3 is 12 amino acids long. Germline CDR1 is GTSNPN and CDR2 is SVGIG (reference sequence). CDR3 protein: CAWSVGGRGYTF. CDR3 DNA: TGTGCCTGGAGTGTGGGGGGTAGGGGCTACACCTTC.

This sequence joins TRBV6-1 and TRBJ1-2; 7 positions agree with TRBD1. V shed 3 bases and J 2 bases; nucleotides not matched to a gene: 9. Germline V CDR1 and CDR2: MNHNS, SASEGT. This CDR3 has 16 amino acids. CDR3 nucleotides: TGTGCCAGCAGTGACCTCTTCGGGACAGTAAACTATGGCTACACCTTC. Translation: CASSDLFGTVNYGYTF.

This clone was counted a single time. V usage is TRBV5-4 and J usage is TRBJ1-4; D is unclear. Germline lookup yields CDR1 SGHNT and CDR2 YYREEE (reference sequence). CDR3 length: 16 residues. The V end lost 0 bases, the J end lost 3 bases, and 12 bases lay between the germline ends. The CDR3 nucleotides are TGTGCCAGCAGCTTGGGAATACAGCCGGCTAATGAAAAACTGTTTTTT. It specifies CASSLGIQPANEKLFF.

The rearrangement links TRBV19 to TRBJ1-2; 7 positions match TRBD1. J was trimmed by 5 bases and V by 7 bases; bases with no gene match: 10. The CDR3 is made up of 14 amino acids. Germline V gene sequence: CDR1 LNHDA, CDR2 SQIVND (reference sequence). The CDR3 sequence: CASTPYGTAYGYTF. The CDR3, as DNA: TGTGCCAGTACCCCTTATGGGACAGCTTATGGCTACACCTTC.

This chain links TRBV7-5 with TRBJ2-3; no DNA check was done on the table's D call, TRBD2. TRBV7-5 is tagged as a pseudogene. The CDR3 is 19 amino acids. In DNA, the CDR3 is TGTGCCAGAAGCTCCAGCCGGACTAGCGGGCACTCCCCACGGGATACGCAGTATTTT. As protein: CARSSSRTSGHSPRDTQYF.

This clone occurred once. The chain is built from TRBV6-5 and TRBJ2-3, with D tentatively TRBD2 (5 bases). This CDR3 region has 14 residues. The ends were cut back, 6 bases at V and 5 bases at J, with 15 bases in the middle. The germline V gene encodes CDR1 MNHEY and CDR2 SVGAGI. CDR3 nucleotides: TGTGCCAGCAGCCCCCAGCCCGGGGAAGATACGCAGTATTTT. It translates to CASSPQPGEDTQYF.

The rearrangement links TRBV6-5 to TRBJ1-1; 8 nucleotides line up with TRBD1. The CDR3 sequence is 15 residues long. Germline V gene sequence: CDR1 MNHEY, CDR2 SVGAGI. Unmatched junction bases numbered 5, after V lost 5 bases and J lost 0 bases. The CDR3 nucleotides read TGTGCCAGCAGTCGGGACAGGCCCATGAACACTGAAGCTTTCTTT. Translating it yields CASSRDRPMNTEAFF.

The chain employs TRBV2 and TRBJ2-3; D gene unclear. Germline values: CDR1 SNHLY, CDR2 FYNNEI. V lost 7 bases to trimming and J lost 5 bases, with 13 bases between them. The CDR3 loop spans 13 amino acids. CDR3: CASNLNNGDTQYF. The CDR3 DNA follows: TGTGCCAGCAATCTCAACAATGGAGATACGCAGTATTTT.

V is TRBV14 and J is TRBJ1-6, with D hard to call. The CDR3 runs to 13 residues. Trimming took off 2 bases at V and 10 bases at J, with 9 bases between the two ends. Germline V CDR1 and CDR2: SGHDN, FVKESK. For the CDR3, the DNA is TGTGCCAGCAGCCAAATTTCTCAGTCACCCCTCCACTTT. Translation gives CASSQISQSPLHF.

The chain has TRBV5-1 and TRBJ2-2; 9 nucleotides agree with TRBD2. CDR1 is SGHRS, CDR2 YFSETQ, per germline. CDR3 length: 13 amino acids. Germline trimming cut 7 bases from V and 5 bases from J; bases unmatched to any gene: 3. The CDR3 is CASGTSSTGELFF. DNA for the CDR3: TGCGCCAGCGGGACTAGCTCGACCGGGGAGCTGTTTTTT.

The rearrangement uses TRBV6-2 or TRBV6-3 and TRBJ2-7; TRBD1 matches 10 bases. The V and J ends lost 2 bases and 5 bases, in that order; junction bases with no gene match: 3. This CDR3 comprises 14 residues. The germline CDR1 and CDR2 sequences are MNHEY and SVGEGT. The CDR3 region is CASSYRDRGHEQYF. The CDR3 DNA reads TGTGCCAGCAGTTACCGGGACAGGGGCCACGAGCAGTACTTC.